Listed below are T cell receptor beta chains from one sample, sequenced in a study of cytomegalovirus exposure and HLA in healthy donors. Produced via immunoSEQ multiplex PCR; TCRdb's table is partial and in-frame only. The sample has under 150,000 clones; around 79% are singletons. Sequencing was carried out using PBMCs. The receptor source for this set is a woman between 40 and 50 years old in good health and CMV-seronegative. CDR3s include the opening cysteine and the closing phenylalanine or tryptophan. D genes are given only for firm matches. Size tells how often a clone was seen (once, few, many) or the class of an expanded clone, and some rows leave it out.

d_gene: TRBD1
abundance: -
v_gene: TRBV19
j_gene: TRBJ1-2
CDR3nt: TGTGCCAGTAGTGCGGACAGGAATCCGTATGGCTACACCTTC
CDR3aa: CASSADRNPYGYTF

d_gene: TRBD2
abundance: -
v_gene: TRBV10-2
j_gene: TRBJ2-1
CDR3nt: TGCGCCAGCAGAGGCCGCGGGGGGCTTTACAATGAGCAGTTCTTC
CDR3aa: CASRGRGGLYNEQFF

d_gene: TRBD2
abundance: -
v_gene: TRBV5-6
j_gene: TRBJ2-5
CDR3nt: TGTGCCAGCAGCCGGAGGACTAGCGAAGAGACCCAGTACTTC
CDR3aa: CASSRRTSEETQYF

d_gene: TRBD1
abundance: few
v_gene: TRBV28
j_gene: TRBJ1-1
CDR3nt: TGTGCCAGCAGCCTACCGTCGACAGGGGCTATCGAAGCTTTCTTT
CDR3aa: CASSLPSTGAIEAFF

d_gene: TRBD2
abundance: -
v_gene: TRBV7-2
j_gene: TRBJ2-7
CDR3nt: TGTGCCAGCAGCTTAAGGTGGGGACTAACCATCGAAATCCACGAGCAGTACTTC
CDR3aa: CASSLRWGLTIEIHEQYF

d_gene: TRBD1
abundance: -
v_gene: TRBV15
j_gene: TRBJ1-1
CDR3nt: TGTGCCACCAGCGGGGGACAGGGAGAGGGTGAAGCTTTCTTT
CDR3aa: CATSGGQGEGEAFF

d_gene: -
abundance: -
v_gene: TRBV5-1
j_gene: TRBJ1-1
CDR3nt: TGCGCCAGCAGCTTCGGGCCCTCGGGGACTGAAGCTTTCTTT
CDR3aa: CASSFGPSGTEAFF

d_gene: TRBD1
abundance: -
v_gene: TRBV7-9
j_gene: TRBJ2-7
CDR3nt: TGTGCCAGCAGCGGCCGGGACAGGGGTATGTTCGACGAGCAGTACTTC
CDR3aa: CASSGRDRGMFDEQYF

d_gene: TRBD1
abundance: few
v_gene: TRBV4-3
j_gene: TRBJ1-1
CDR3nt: TGCGCCAGCAGCCAAGTGAGGACAGGGCCCACTGAAGCTTTCTTT
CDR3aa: CASSQVRTGPTEAFF

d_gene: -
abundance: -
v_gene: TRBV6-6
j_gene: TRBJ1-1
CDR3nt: TGTGCCAGCTTTGAGCAGGGGAACACTGAAGCTTTCTTT
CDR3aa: CASFEQGNTEAFF

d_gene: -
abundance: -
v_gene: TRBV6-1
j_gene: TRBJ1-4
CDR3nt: TGTGCCAGCAGTGAAGATCGGGGAACTAATGAAAAACTGTTTTTT
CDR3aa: CASSEDRGTNEKLFF

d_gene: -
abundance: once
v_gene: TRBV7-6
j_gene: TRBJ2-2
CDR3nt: TGTGCCAGCAACAAGGTGGGGAGCACCGGGGAGCTGTTTTTT
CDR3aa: CASNKVGSTGELFF

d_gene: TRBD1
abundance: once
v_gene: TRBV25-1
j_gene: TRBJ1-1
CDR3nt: TGTGCCAGCAGTGTCCCGGGACAGGGGCCTTGGGACACTGAAGCTTTCTTT
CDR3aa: CASSVPGQGPWDTEAFF

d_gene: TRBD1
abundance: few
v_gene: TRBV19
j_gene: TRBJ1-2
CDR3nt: TGTGCCAGTAGTATCGGGACAGGGATTAGCTATGGCTACACCTTC
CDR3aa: CASSIGTGISYGYTF

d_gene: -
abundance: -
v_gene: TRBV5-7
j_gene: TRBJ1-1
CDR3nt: TGTGCCAGCAGGTGGACTCCCTCGAACACTGAAGCTTTCTTT
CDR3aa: CASRWTPSNTEAFF

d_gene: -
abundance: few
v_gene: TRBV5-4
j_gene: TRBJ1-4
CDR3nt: TGTGCCAGCAGCTTACCGGGGGGTGAAAAACTGTTTTTT
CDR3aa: CASSLPGGEKLFF

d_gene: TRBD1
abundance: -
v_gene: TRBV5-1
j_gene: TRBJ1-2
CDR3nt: TGCGCCAGCAGCCCAACAGGGGGGAACTATGGCTACACCTTC
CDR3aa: CASSPTGGNYGYTF

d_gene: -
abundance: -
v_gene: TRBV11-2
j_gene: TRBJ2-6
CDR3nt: TGTGCCAGCTCGGGGTACTCTGGGGCCAACGTCCTGACTTTC
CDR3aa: CASSGYSGANVLTF

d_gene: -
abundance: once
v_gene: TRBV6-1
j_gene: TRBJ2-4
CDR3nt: TGTGCCAGCATGACGAGCGAAGCAGCCAAAAACATTCAGTACTTC
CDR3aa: CASMTSEAAKNIQYF

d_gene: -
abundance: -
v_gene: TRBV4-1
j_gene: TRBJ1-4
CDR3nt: TGCGCCAGCAGCCAATTGGGGCAGTCACGAGAAAAACTGTTTTTT
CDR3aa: CASSQLGQSREKLFF

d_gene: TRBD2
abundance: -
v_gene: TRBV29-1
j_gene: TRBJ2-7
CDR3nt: TGCAGCGTTTGGGAGATACCGGGGACTAGCGGGGGCCTGCAGTACTTC
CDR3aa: CSVWEIPGTSGGLQYF

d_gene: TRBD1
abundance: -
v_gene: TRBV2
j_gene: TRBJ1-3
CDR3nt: TGTGCCAGCAGGGCCCAGGGGGAAACAGGAAACACCATATATTTT
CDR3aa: CASRAQGETGNTIYF

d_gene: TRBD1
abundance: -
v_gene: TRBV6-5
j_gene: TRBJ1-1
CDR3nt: TGTGCCAGCAGAGACAGGGCGCATGAAGCTTTCTTT
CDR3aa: CASRDRAHEAFF

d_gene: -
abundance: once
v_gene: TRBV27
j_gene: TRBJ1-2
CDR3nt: TGTGCCAGCAGTCGGGACAACCCCCTCCGGGGCTATGGCTACACCTTC
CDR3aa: CASSRDNPLRGYGYTF

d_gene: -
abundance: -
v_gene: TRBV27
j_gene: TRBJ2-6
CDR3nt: TGTGCCAGCAGTTTATCGGGCCAGCTCTCTGGGGCCAACGTCCTGACTTTC
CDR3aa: CASSLSGQLSGANVLTF

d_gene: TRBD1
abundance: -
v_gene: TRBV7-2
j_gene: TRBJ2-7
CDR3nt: TGTGCCAGCAGCTTAGTAGCGGGACAGGGGTTGTGGGACGAGCAGTACTTC
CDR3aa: CASSLVAGQGLWDEQYF

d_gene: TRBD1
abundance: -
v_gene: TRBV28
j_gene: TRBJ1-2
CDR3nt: TGTGCCAGCAGTTTAGACAGGGCGCTAATCTATGGCTACACCTTC
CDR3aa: CASSLDRALIYGYTF

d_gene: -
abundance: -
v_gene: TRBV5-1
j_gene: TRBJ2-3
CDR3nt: TGCGCCAGCAGCCTTGGGGGGGCAACAGATACGCAGTATTTT
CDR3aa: CASSLGGATDTQYF

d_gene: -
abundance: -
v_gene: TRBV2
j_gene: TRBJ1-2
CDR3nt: TGTGCCAGCAGTGAGCAGGGGCGCTATGGCTACACCTTC
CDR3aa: CASSEQGRYGYTF

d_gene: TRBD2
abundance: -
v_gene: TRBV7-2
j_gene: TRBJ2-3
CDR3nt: TGTGCCAGCAGCTTTTTAGGACTAGCGGGGGGCACAGATACGCAGTATTTT
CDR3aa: CASSFLGLAGGTDTQYF